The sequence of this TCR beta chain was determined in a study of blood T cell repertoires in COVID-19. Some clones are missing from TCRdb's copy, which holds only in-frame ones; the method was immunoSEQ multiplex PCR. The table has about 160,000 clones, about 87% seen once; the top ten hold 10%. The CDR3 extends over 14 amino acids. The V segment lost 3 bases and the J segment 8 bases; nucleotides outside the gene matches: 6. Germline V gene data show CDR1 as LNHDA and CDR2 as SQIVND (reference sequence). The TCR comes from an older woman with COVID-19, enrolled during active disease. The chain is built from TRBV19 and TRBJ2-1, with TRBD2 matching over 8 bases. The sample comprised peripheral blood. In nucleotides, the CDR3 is TGTGCCAGTAGTATCGTGGGGACTAGTTATGAGCAGTTCTTC. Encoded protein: CASSIVGTSYEQFF.